This paragraph covers one T cell receptor beta chain sequence. Its cognate antigen is unknown. The data belong to a study of cytomegalovirus exposure and HLA in healthy donors. Study-level results: The study flagged some 180 TCR beta chains as cytomegalovirus-associated. Analyses of presence/absence relied on an assumption of roughly uniform sequencing depth across donors. In an earlier analysis, most TCR beta V segments were productive about 87% or about 30% of the time. An apparent linkage of common viral pathogens to several of the most significant clusters emerged in a later analysis.

The PCR ran on 60 Vbeta and 13 Jbeta primers. TCRdb keeps only in-frame clones here, not all; method: immunoSEQ multiplex PCR. The sample carries about 250,000 clones, around 80% recorded once. The CDR3 runs 17 residues. V was pared by 0 bases and J by 3 bases, with 7 bases of the junction left unmatched. Germline V gene sequence: CDR1 SGDLS, CDR2 YYNGEE. The specimen sequenced was PBMCs. The chain combines TRBV9 with TRBJ2-5; 11 bases are shared with TRBD2. This clonotype was obtained from a boy younger than 18 in good health and CMV-seronegative. DNA for the CDR3: TGTGCCAGCAGCGTAGGGGCTAGCGGGGGGATTGAAGAGACCCAGTACTTC. As protein: CASSVGASGGIEETQYF.